The 25 T cell receptor beta chains listed next were all sequenced from one sample in a study of cytomegalovirus exposure and HLA in healthy donors. PCR involved 60 Vbeta and 13 Jbeta primers. Method: immunoSEQ multiplex PCR; TCRdb's copy keeps in-frame clones and lacks some. The repertoire has 150,000 to 200,000 clones, around 78% of them found once; the top ten carry over 12%. The sequenced material came from PBMCs. The receptors stem from a woman aged 30 to 39 in good health and CMV-seropositive.

This rearrangement joins TRBV28 to TRBJ2-2; 7 bases match TRBD2. From germline, CDR1 is MDHEN and CDR2 SYDVKM. There are 15 residues in the CDR3. J lost 3 bases, V lost 7 bases, and 8 bases had no gene match. CDR3 DNA: TGTGCCAGCAACCTCCCGGGGGGTGACACCGGGGAGCTGTTTTTT. This sequence encodes CASNLPGGDTGELFF.

The chain recombines TRBV5-4 with TRBJ2-7; D might be TRBD2 (6 bases). The CDR3 sequence is 14 residues long. V lost 1 base to trimming and J lost 4 bases, with 12 bases between them. Germline lookup yields CDR1 SGHNT and CDR2 YYREEE (reference sequence). CDR3 residues: CASSLWGVGYEQYF. The CDR3 coding sequence is TGTGCCAGCAGCTTGTGGGGGGTAGGGTACGAGCAGTACTTC.

V is TRBV7-2 and J is TRBJ2-1, with D possibly being TRBD2 (6 bases). The CDR3 is 16 residues long. Trimming removed 1 base from V and 0 bases from J, with 10 bases in between. Germline V gives CDR1 SGHTA, CDR2 FQGNSA. DNA of the CDR3: TGTGCCAGCAGCTTAGTGGGGGGTGTCTCCTACAATGAGCAGTTCTTC. Translated: CASSLVGGVSYNEQFF.

The chain has TRBV4-3 and TRBJ1-3; unclear D gene. This CDR3 is built from 16 residues. The germline V gene has CDR1 LGHNA and CDR2 YSLEER. Trimming removed 0 bases from V and 4 bases from J, with 13 bases in between. The CDR3 sequence: CASSQDQDSGGNTIYF. The CDR3 bases are TGCGCCAGCAGCCAAGATCAGGACTCTGGGGGAAACACCATATATTTT.

The rearrangement links TRBV28 to TRBJ2-1; 7 nucleotides agree with TRBD2. V lost 2 bases and J lost 4; bases outside the gene matches: 5. CDR3 size: 15 residues. Looked up from germline, CDR1 is MDHEN and CDR2 is SYDVKM. The DNA of the CDR3 is TGTGCCAGCAGTTTAAGGGACTACAGGTACAATGAGCAGTTCTTC. Translation: CASSLRDYRYNEQFF.

In the case of this clone: Other DNA sequences in this specimen translate into the identical CDR3. The chain employs TRBV30 and TRBJ2-3, with TRBD2 identical over 10 bases. Looked up from germline, CDR1 is GTSNPN and CDR2 is SVGIG (reference sequence). V dropped 2 bases and J dropped 3; count of bases not matched to a gene: 2. The CDR3 is made up of 14 amino acids. The CDR3 sequence is CAWSSGGATDTQYF. The CDR3 nucleotides read TGTGCCTGGAGTAGCGGGGGGGCGACAGATACGCAGTATTTT.

The chain combines TRBV5-8 with TRBJ1-2; 9 bases align to TRBD1. Trimming removed 0 bases from V and 2 bases from J; junction bases left unmatched: 5. Germline CDR1 is SGHTS and CDR2 is YDEGEE. There are 16 residues in the CDR3. CDR3 region: CASSLASTGGNYGYTF. In nucleotides, the CDR3 is TGTGCCAGCAGCTTGGCCTCGACAGGGGGGAACTATGGCTACACCTTC.

The chain is built from TRBV7-9 and TRBJ2-7, with 8 bases matching TRBD2. The CDR3 is 13 residues long. Trimming took 7 bases from V and 5 from J; bases not matched to a gene: 7. Germline assignment: CDR1 SEHNR and CDR2 FQNEAQ (reference sequence). The DNA for the CDR3 is TGTGCCAGCACCCGAAGCGGGAGCGACGAGCAGTACTTC. This sequence encodes CASTRSGSDEQYF. Complete variable domain (other parts from reference TRBV7-9 and TRBJ2-7): DTGVSQNPRHKITKRGQNVTFRCDPISEHNRLYWYRQTLGQGPEFLTYFQNEAQLEKSRLLSDRFSAERPKGSFSTLEIQRTEQGDSAMYLCASTRSGSDEQYFGPGTRLTVT.

This clone came up a few times. The rearrangement joins TRBV5-1 to TRBJ1-2, with D perhaps matching TRBD1 (6 bases). CDR1 is SGHRS and CDR2 is YFSETQ in the germline V gene. The CDR3 contains 13 residues. V lost 6 bases and J 6 bases, leaving 15 bases between the germline ends. The chain's CDR3 is CASTPAGVDGYTF. The CDR3 DNA is TGCGCCAGCACCCCGGCAGGGGTAGATGGCTACACCTTC.

A few counts support this clone. The chain combines TRBV2 with TRBJ2-3; 10 nucleotides match TRBD2. The length of the CDR3 is 16 residues. The trim removed 1 base at V and 5 bases at J, leaving 6 bases unmatched. The germline V gene encodes CDR1 SNHLY and CDR2 FYNNEI. This CDR3 is CASSEVLAGGVDTQYF. The CDR3 DNA reads as TGTGCCAGCAGTGAAGTTTTAGCGGGAGGTGTAGATACGCAGTATTTT.

The CDR3 DNA follows: TGTGCCAGCAAGGGTGGACAGTCGGACACTGAAGCTTTCTTT. Translation gives CASKGGQSDTEAFF. The chain uses TRBV5-4 and TRBJ1-1, with D perhaps TRBD1 (6 bases). Germline lookup yields CDR1 SGHNT and CDR2 YYREEE (reference sequence). V was trimmed by 6 bases and J by 3 bases, leaving 15 bases between them. The CDR3 has 14 amino acids.

The table lists this clone with a count of one. The CDR3 bases are TGCGCCAGCAGCCAACTGAGCGGGACGGAGTACAATGAGCAGTTCTTC. Translating it yields CASSQLSGTEYNEQFF. This chain joins TRBV4-3 and TRBJ2-1; TRBD2 agrees at 7 bases. The ends lost 2 bases at V and 4 bases at J; junction bases unmatched: 8. The CDR3 length is 16 residues. Looked up from germline, CDR1 is LGHNA and CDR2 is YSLEER.

The CDR3, as DNA: TGTGCCAGCTCAACCCGCCGGGACAGGGGTAGTGAAGCTTTCTTT. This encodes CASSTRRDRGSEAFF. The chain is built from TRBV18 and TRBJ1-1; 10 positions agree with TRBD1. The CDR3 extends over 15 amino acids. V lost 5 bases, J lost 7 bases, and 10 bases stayed unmatched. Per the germline V gene, CDR1 is KGHSH and CDR2 is LQKENI.

J is TRBJ1-1 and V is TRBV5-6; 8 nucleotides agree with TRBD1. The trim removed 4 bases at V and 3 bases at J, leaving 5 bases unmatched. The CDR3 has 14 residues. Germline CDR1 and CDR2: SGHDT and YYEEEE. CDR3 nucleotides: TGTGCCAGCAGCCAGGACAGGGAGGACACTGAAGCTTTCTTT. It encodes CASSQDREDTEAFF.

The genes are TRBV28 and TRBJ1-5, with TRBD1 as a possible D gene (6 bases). The CDR3 sequence is 17 residues long. Germline V gene data show CDR1 as MDHEN and CDR2 as SYDVKM. V gave up 1 base and J gave up 0 bases, with 13 bases separating them. The CDR3 DNA reads as TGTGCCAGCAGTTTATCCCGGACAGTCTATAGCAATCAGCCCCAGCATTTT. Its protein product is CASSLSRTVYSNQPQHF.

This clone turned up a few times. The chain joins TRBV7-8 to TRBJ1-3; D remains ambiguous. The V end lost 0 bases, the J end lost 0 bases, and 6 bases lay between the germline ends. This CDR3 region has 15 residues. CDR1 is SGHVS, CDR2 FQNEAQ, per germline. CDR3 protein: CASSLAPSSGNTIYF. CDR3 coding DNA: TGTGCCAGCAGCTTAGCACCGAGCTCTGGAAACACCATATATTTT.

The chain joins TRBV6-5 to TRBJ1-2; D unclear. This CDR3 comprises 16 residues. Trimming removed 2 bases at V and 0 bases at J, with 13 bases between. Germline V gene sequence: CDR1 MNHEY, CDR2 SVGAGI. CDR3 sequence: CASSYQSGGPNYGYTF. The CDR3 nucleotides read TGTGCCAGCAGTTACCAATCAGGAGGCCCTAACTATGGCTACACCTTC.

This sequence joins TRBV7-3 and TRBJ2-1, with 11 bases matching TRBD2. This CDR3 spans 15 amino acids. J was trimmed by 4 bases and V by 4 bases; bases with no gene match: 3. In germline, CDR1 is SGHTA, CDR2 FQGTGA. Here the CDR3 DNA reads TGTGCCAGCAGCTACTCTAGCGGGGGGTACAATGAGCAGTTCTTC. Its protein product is CASSYSSGGYNEQFF. Variable domain in full (rest from reference TRBV7-3 and TRBJ2-1): GAGVSQTPSNKVTEKGKYVELRCDPISGHTALYWYRQSLGQGPEFLIYFQGTGAADDSGLPNDRFFAVRPEGSVSTLKIQRTERGDSAVYLCASSYSSGGYNEQFFGPGTRLTVL.

The V gene is TRBV11-3, the J gene TRBJ2-1, with 10 bases identical to TRBD1. The CDR3 runs 16 residues. CDR1 and CDR2 (germline): SGHNT, YENEEA. J lost 2 bases, V lost 5 bases, and 6 bases had no gene match. The CDR3 spells CASSRAGTGAYNEQFF. The CDR3 nucleotides are TGTGCCAGCAGCCGTGCGGGGACAGGGGCCTACAATGAGCAGTTCTTC. Full variable domain (outside the CDR3, taken from reference TRBV11-3 and TRBJ2-1): EAGVVQSPRYKIIEKKQPVAFWCNPISGHNTLYWYLQNLGQGPELLIRYENEEAVDDSQLPKDRFSAERLKGVDSTLKIQPAELGDSAVYLCASSRAGTGAYNEQFFGPGTRLTVL.

This rearrangement joins TRBV27 to TRBJ1-5, with TRBD1 identical over 7 bases. This CDR3 has 14 residues. The J segment lost 3 bases and the V segment lost 5 bases, leaving 4 bases of the junction unmatched. CDR1 MNHEY and CDR2 SMNVEV come from the germline V gene (reference sequence). DNA of the CDR3: TGTGCCAGCAGTCCTGGGACAGACAATCAGCCCCAGCATTTT. It codes for CASSPGTDNQPQHF.

The chain has TRBV5-8 and TRBJ1-2, with 9 bases that match TRBD1. Losses at the gene ends were 7 bases for V and 4 bases for J; bases not matched to a gene: 5. This CDR3 contains 13 residues. Germline V gene data show CDR1 as SGHTS and CDR2 as YDEGEE. The CDR3 region has the DNA TGTGCCAGCGGATGGACAGGGGCCTATGGCTACACCTTC. Translation gives CASGWTGAYGYTF.

This clone was recorded a few times. This chain connects TRBV10-3 to TRBJ1-2; D is unclear. Trimming stripped 2 bases from V and 2 bases from J, with 15 bases between. Germline CDR1 is ENHRY and CDR2 is SYGVKD. CDR3 length: 16 residues. CDR3 residues: CAISEGLGSANYGYTF. CDR3 nucleotides: TGTGCCATCAGTGAGGGTCTCGGGAGTGCGAACTATGGCTACACCTTC.

This rearrangement joins TRBV7-2 to TRBJ1-1, with 7 bases identical to TRBD1. Germline values: CDR1 SGHTA, CDR2 FQGNSA. V dropped 1 base and J dropped 4; count of bases not matched to a gene: 3. The CDR3 runs to 14 residues. The CDR3 is CASSLVTGLTEAFF. The CDR3 DNA sequence: TGTGCCAGCAGCTTAGTGACAGGGCTCACTGAAGCTTTCTTT.

This clone was seen a handful of times. The rearrangement joins TRBV30 to TRBJ1-5; 9 nucleotides line up with TRBD1. The CDR3 loop spans 16 amino acids. CDR1 GTSNPN and CDR2 SVGIG come from the germline V gene (reference sequence). After removal of 0 bases from V and 4 bases from J, the junction contained 7 bases not matched to a gene. This CDR3 is CAWSVEEGQGNQPQHF. CDR3 nucleotide sequence: TGTGCCTGGAGTGTAGAAGAGGGACAGGGTAATCAGCCCCAGCATTTT.

This clone occurred once. The chain combines TRBV14 with TRBJ1-3; D is possibly TRBD1 (5 bases). The CDR3 length is 15 residues. V lost 2 bases, J lost 8 bases, and 16 bases lay in between. Germline V gene data show CDR1 as SGHDN and CDR2 as FVKESK. CDR3 sequence: CASSQLWDAGDTIYF. The CDR3 DNA is TGTGCCAGCAGCCAACTGTGGGACGCGGGAGACACCATATATTTT.